Sequencing of this T cell receptor beta chain was carried out in a study of shared clonotypes between healthy human individuals. Whole-study findings and limits: Rarefaction revealed incomplete sorted-subset sequencing despite large depth. Since donors were few, the genetic and exposure-history diversity represented was limited. Sequencing depth was predicted to influence how clonotypes are shared among donors.

The CDR3 consists of 15 residues. The germline V gene encodes CDR1 SGHDT and CDR2 YYEEEE. In the case of this clone: The antigen remains unidentified.

The protocol was immunoSEQ multiplex PCR, while the TCRdb copy is restricted to in-frame clones and leaves out a portion. The table shows around 2.5 million clones, with roughly 93% occurring only once. Material: naive CD4+ T cells from PBMCs. As for subset: CD45RA+ positively selected. This TCR was sampled from a young man in good health. Some clones in this sample may be carry-over from other donors' samples. This sequence joins TRBV5-6 and TRBJ2-5; D uncertain. The last part of the DNA fits TRBJ2-7 better; the J call may be wrong. CDR3 nucleotides: TGTGCCAGCAGCTTAGGACCGAGGAGCTCCTACGAGCAGTACTTC. Translation: CASSLGPRSSYEQYF.